The 30 T cell receptor beta chains below all came from one sample that was sequenced in a study of cytomegalovirus exposure and HLA in healthy donors. Assay used: immunoSEQ multiplex PCR; TCRdb lists only in-frame clones, some missing. The sample yields a few hundred thousand clones, 90% seen once. The sample comprised PBMCs. The receptors come from a woman aged 18-30 years in good health and CMV-seronegative.

This clone was picked up a small number of times. This sample includes further DNA sequences coding for the same CDR3. The CDR3 DNA reads TGTGCCAGCAGTTTCTCGGGAAATCAGCCCCAGCATTTT. This encodes CASSFSGNQPQHF. V gene TRBV27 combines with J gene TRBJ1-5; no reliable D call. The CDR3 sequence is 13 residues long. Germline values: CDR1 MNHEY, CDR2 SMNVEV (reference sequence). Trimming shortened V by 3 bases and J by 4 bases, and 7 bases separated the two germline ends.

This chain links TRBV19 with TRBJ1-5, with D possibly TRBD1 on 6 matching bases. V was shortened by 5 bases and J by 7 bases, with 15 bases between the two germline ends. Germline loops: CDR1 LNHDA, CDR2 SQIVND (reference sequence). The CDR3 is 14 amino acids. Here the CDR3 reads CASSPPTGEQPQHF. The CDR3 DNA reads as TGTGCCAGTAGTCCGCCGACAGGAGAACAGCCCCAGCATTTT.

The V and J genes are TRBV19 and TRBJ2-2; TRBD2 is a possible D gene (5 bases). This CDR3 region has 15 residues. Trimming shortened V by 9 bases and J by 4 bases, and 18 bases separated the two germline ends. The V gene's germline CDR1 is LNHDA and CDR2 SQIVND (reference sequence). The CDR3 spells CASTISSGFTGELFF. CDR3 nucleotides: TGTGCCAGCACAATTTCGAGCGGTTTCACCGGGGAGCTGTTTTTT. Variable domain in full (rest from reference TRBV19 and TRBJ2-2): DGGITQSPKYLFRKEGQNVTLSCEQNLNHDAMYWYRQDPGQGLRLIYYSQIVNDFQKGDIAEGYSVSREKKESFPLTVTSAQKNPTAFYLCASTISSGFTGELFFGEGSRLTVL.

The chain is built from TRBV6-6 and TRBJ2-2; D gene ambiguous. Germline V gives CDR1 MNHNY, CDR2 SVGAGI (reference sequence). V gave up 8 bases and J gave up 1 base, with 8 bases separating them. This CDR3 is built from 13 residues. The CDR3 nucleotides read TGTGCCAGCGATAGACAGAACACCGGGGAGCTGTTTTTT. Its protein product is CASDRQNTGELFF.

The J gene is TRBJ1-2, the V gene TRBV6-5; 7 nucleotides align to TRBD1. The CDR3 consists of 13 residues. J gave up 8 bases and V 6 bases, and 9 bases lay outside the gene matches. Germline V CDR1 and CDR2: MNHEY, SVGAGI. CDR3 coding DNA: TGTGCCAGCAGAGAGGGGGCCTGGGAAGGCTACACCTTC. Protein: CASREGAWEGYTF.

This clone appeared once. The J gene is TRBJ1-1, the V gene TRBV6-1; D not resolved. CDR1 and CDR2 (germline): MNHNS, SASEGT. Trimming took off 4 bases at V and 0 bases at J, with 6 bases between the two ends. The length of the CDR3 is 13 residues. DNA of the CDR3: TGTGCCAGCAGTGTGAGTTTGAACACTGAAGCTTTCTTT. This translates into CASSVSLNTEAFF.

This chain joins TRBV7-6 and TRBJ2-7; no firm D call. Trimming left V 1 base short and J 1 base short, with 11 bases between. Germline CDR1 and CDR2: SGHVS and FNYEAQ. The CDR3 has 15 residues. The CDR3 protein is CASSLDATSSYEQYF. The CDR3 DNA reads TGTGCCAGCAGCTTAGATGCCACATCATCCTACGAGCAGTACTTC.

The chain carries TRBV5-6 and TRBJ2-7, with D uncertain. This CDR3 has 13 amino acids. CDR1 and CDR2 from the germline V gene are SGHDT and YYEEEE. V was clipped by 0 bases and J by 2 bases, with 6 bases between them. The CDR3 sequence: CASSLDEAYEQYF. Written as DNA, the CDR3 is TGTGCCAGCAGCTTGGACGAGGCCTACGAGCAGTACTTC.

CDR3 DNA: TGTGCCAGCAGTTCCCCATCCGGTACTGAAGCTTTCTTT. Encoded protein: CASSSPSGTEAFF. The chain uses TRBV28 and TRBJ1-1; D not resolved. The CDR3 spans 13 residues. Germline V lookup: CDR1 MDHEN, CDR2 SYDVKM. Trimming took 4 bases from V and 5 from J, leaving 11 bases between them. The complete variable domain, with remaining parts taken from reference TRBV28 and TRBJ1-1, reads DVKVTQSSRYLVKRTGEKVFLECVQDMDHENMFWYRQDPGLGLRLIYFSYDVKMKEKGDIPEGYSVSREKKERFSLILESASTNQTSMYLCASSSPSGTEAFFGQGTRLTVV.

The chain couples TRBV6-5 to TRBJ1-6; 8 bases line up with TRBD1. The germline V gene encodes CDR1 MNHEY and CDR2 SVGAGI. The length of the CDR3 is 14 residues. J lost 14 bases, V lost 2 bases, and 8 bases had no gene match. The CDR3 nucleotides read TGTGCCAGCAGTTACAGTGACAGGGGTATGACCCTCCACTTT. Translation gives CASSYSDRGMTLHF.

V is TRBV4-1 and J is TRBJ1-5; the D is unclear. The CDR3 has 14 amino acids. Germline values: CDR1 MGHRA, CDR2 YSYEKL. Trimming removed 5 bases from V and 2 bases from J, with 10 bases in between. The DNA for the CDR3 is TGCGCCAGCAGCTTCCCTGGGCGCAATCAGCCCCAGCATTTT. Protein: CASSFPGRNQPQHF.

The gene calls are TRBV9 and TRBJ2-1, with 7 bases that match TRBD1. J was trimmed by 6 bases and V by 0 bases; bases with no gene match: 6. Germline V CDR1 and CDR2: SGDLS, YYNGEE. The CDR3 is 15 residues long. CDR3 protein: CASSVGGDRSNEQFF. CDR3 nucleotide sequence: TGTGCCAGCAGCGTAGGAGGGGACAGAAGCAATGAGCAGTTCTTC.

The chain couples TRBV27 to TRBJ2-5; maybe TRBD2 (7 bases). The V end was cut by 6 bases, the J end by 1 base, with 18 bases between. Germline values: CDR1 MNHEY, CDR2 SMNVEV (reference sequence). The CDR3 length is 16 residues. CDR3 loop: CASSLGGAGSQETQYF. CDR3 DNA: TGTGCCAGCAGCCTAGGGGGGGCTGGGAGCCAAGAGACCCAGTACTTC.

The chain carries TRBV6-4 and TRBJ2-2, with D maybe TRBD2 (5 bases). V lost 2 bases, J lost 4 bases, and 8 bases lay in between. Germline CDR1 is MRHNA and CDR2 is SNTAGT. This CDR3 comprises 14 residues. The CDR3 here is CASSDDLATGELFF. Written as DNA, the CDR3 is TGTGCCAGCAGTGACGATCTAGCCACCGGGGAGCTGTTTTTT.

The chain couples TRBV10-2 to TRBJ1-1, with D possibly being TRBD1 (5 bases). CDR1 is WSHSY, CDR2 SAAADI, per germline. The length of the CDR3 is 15 residues. The V end lost 6 bases, the J end lost 1 base, and 15 bases lay between the germline ends. The CDR3 DNA sequence: TGCGCCAGCAGCCAAGACAGCCTAGGGAACACTGAAGCTTTCTTT. Residues: CASSQDSLGNTEAFF.

The chain carries TRBV29-1 and TRBJ2-3, with 12 bases that match TRBD2. After removal of 8 bases from V and 4 bases from J, the junction contained 10 bases not matched to a gene. The CDR3 runs 15 residues. The germline V gene has CDR1 SQVTM and CDR2 ANQGSEA. For the CDR3, the DNA is TGCAGCACCCCGAGACTAGCGGGGGAGGCAGATACGCAGTATTTT. Protein: CSTPRLAGEADTQYF.

There are a few counts of this clone. The rearrangement uses TRBV11-2 and TRBJ2-7; no definite D call. This CDR3 comprises 10 residues. V dropped 5 bases and J dropped 3 bases, with 2 bases sitting between them. Per the germline V gene, CDR1 is SGHAT and CDR2 is FQNNGV. The CDR3 sequence: CASSHYEQYF. In DNA form, the CDR3 reads TGTGCCAGCAGCCACTACGAGCAGTACTTC.

This clone appeared a single time. V usage is TRBV29-1 and J usage is TRBJ2-2, with TRBD1 matching over 8 bases. The germline CDR1 and CDR2 sequences are SQVTM and ANQGSEA. V trimming: 0 bases; J trimming: 1 base; junction bases outside the gene matches: 1. The CDR3 consists of 15 residues. The CDR3, as DNA: TGCAGCGTTGAAGATGACAGGGGGAACACCGGGGAGCTGTTTTTT. It encodes CSVEDDRGNTGELFF.

The chain couples TRBV7-6 to TRBJ2-1; TRBD2 matches at 9 bases. The length of the CDR3 is 17 residues. Germline loops: CDR1 SGHVS, CDR2 FNYEAQ. The junction had 8 bases not matched to a gene; V was cut back by 5 bases and J by 0 bases. CDR3 DNA sequence: TGTGCCAGCAGCCTTCCTATAGCGGGGGTCTCCTACAATGAGCAGTTCTTC. It is translated as CASSLPIAGVSYNEQFF.

V and J are TRBV12-5 and TRBJ1-1, with TRBD1 as a possible D gene (5 bases). The CDR3 spans 13 residues. The V end was cut by 9 bases, the J end by 3 bases, with 14 bases between. Germline V gives CDR1 LGHNT, CDR2 FRNRAP. CDR3 in amino acids: CASAYQGYTEAFF. The CDR3, as DNA: TGTGCTAGCGCTTATCAGGGTTACACTGAAGCTTTCTTT.

As DNA, the CDR3 is TGTGCCAGCAGCCTACACGGAGTTTCCTATGGCTACACCTTC. Its translation is CASSLHGVSYGYTF. The rearrangement uses TRBV6-5 and TRBJ1-2; D gene ambiguous. V lost 6 bases and J lost 4, with 15 bases in between. From germline, CDR1 is MNHEY and CDR2 SVGAGI. This CDR3 region has 14 residues.

The chain combines TRBV28 with TRBJ2-5; D perhaps matches TRBD1 (6 bases). This CDR3 spans 12 amino acids. Trimming cost V 5 bases and J 5 bases, with 9 bases left between them. The germline gives CDR1 MDHEN, CDR2 SYDVKM. CDR3 in amino acids: CASSGQFETQYF. In nucleotides, the CDR3 is TGTGCCAGCAGTGGACAGTTCGAGACCCAGTACTTC.

The chain uses TRBV5-1 and TRBJ2-2; tentative D call: TRBD1 (5 bases). CDR1 is SGHRS and CDR2 is YFSETQ in the germline V gene. The V and J ends lost 0 bases and 3 bases respectively, with 12 bases between them. The CDR3 contains 16 residues. As DNA, the CDR3 is TGCGCCAGCAGCTTGGGAAAGGGGCCATACACCGGGGAGCTGTTTTTT. Translation gives CASSLGKGPYTGELFF.

In its sample, this clone was seen once. V usage is TRBV20-1 and J usage is TRBJ1-1; no firm D call. The CDR3 loop spans 10 amino acids. Germline loops: CDR1 DFQATT, CDR2 SNEGSKA (reference sequence). Deletions cut 3 bases from V and 7 bases from J, with 6 bases between. CDR3 sequence reads: CSASADEAFF. Written as DNA, the CDR3 is TGCAGTGCTAGCGCAGATGAAGCTTTCTTT.

V usage is TRBV5-1 and J usage is TRBJ2-1, with 11 bases lining up with TRBD2. The CDR3 consists of 15 residues. Trimming cost V 2 bases and J 3 bases; bases outside gene matches: 1. Germline V CDR1 and CDR2: SGHRS, YFSETQ. CDR3 loop: CASSFSGGVYNEQFF. Here the CDR3 DNA reads TGCGCCAGCAGCTTTAGCGGGGGGGTCTACAATGAGCAGTTCTTC.

This chain uses TRBV7-8 with TRBJ2-3, with a tentative D call TRBD2 (5 bases). V was clipped by 1 base and J by 8 bases, with 13 bases between them. Germline V gene sequence: CDR1 SGHVS, CDR2 FQNEAQ. This CDR3 is built from 14 residues. The CDR3 nucleotides read TGTGCCAGCAGCTTAGGGAGGACCGTTCTTACGCAGTATTTT. Amino acid sequence: CASSLGRTVLTQYF.

This chain joins TRBV15 and TRBJ2-1; D gene ambiguous. The CDR3 has 13 amino acids. V lost 0 bases, J lost 5 bases, and 5 bases lay in between. Germline V CDR1 and CDR2: LNHNV, YYDKDF (reference sequence). CDR3 in amino acids: CATSRDRDNEQFF. The CDR3 nucleotides are TGTGCCACCAGCAGAGATCGGGACAATGAGCAGTTCTTC. Using reference TRBV15 and TRBJ2-1 for the parts outside the CDR3, the full variable domain is DAMVIQNPRYQVTQFGKPVTLSCSQTLNHNVMYWYQQKSSQAPKLLFHYYDKDFNNEADTPDNFQSRRPNTSFCFLDIRSPGLGDTAMYLCATSRDRDNEQFFGPGTRLTVL.

The chain joins TRBV28 to TRBJ1-5, with D possibly being TRBD1 (5 bases). Germline CDR1 reads MDHEN; CDR2 reads SYDVKM. There are 14 residues in the CDR3. V lost 5 bases and J 7 bases, leaving 15 bases between the germline ends. The CDR3 loop is CASSAGRGEQPQHF. The CDR3 DNA reads TGTGCCAGCAGTGCGGGGCGGGGGGAACAGCCCCAGCATTTT. The full variable domain, completed using reference TRBV28 and TRBJ1-5, is DVKVTQSSRYLVKRTGEKVFLECVQDMDHENMFWYRQDPGLGLRLIYFSYDVKMKEKGDIPEGYSVSREKKERFSLILESASTNQTSMYLCASSAGRGEQPQHFGDGTRLSIL.

V usage is TRBV10-2 and J usage is TRBJ2-7, with 9 nucleotides matching TRBD1. V gave up 5 bases and J gave up 2 bases; unmatched junction bases: 7. The CDR3 covers 15 residues. The germline CDR1 and CDR2 sequences are WSHSY and SAAADI. CDR3 sequence reads: CASSKPGQGPYEQYV. The CDR3 nucleotides are TGCGCCAGCAGTAAGCCGGGACAGGGCCCCTACGAGCAGTACGTC.

This clone has only a few counts. This chain uses TRBV19 with TRBJ1-1; D ambiguous. Trimming shortened V by 3 bases and J by 1 base, and 12 bases separated the two germline ends. CDR1 LNHDA and CDR2 SQIVND come from the germline V gene (reference sequence). The CDR3 runs 15 residues. The CDR3 DNA reads as TGTGCCAGTAGTATTTCAGGAGGAGAGAACACTGAAGCTTTCTTT. Residues: CASSISGGENTEAFF.